The T cell receptor beta chain under discussion was sequenced for a study of shared clonotypes between healthy human individuals. The wider study: Donors consisted of a couple of women and three men between 18 and 49. Whole-study findings and limits: Generally, naive subsets (rather than memory subsets) showed larger estimated richness.

CD45RO negativity and positive selection for CCR7 defined naive CD8 cells, a population that excluded terminally differentiated effector memory CD45RA+ cells. Comment on this clone: Its antigen is unknown.

Germline assignment: CDR1 SQVTM and CDR2 ANQGSEA. The V end lost 7 bases, the J end lost 0 bases, and 23 bases lay between the germline ends. There are 17 residues in the CDR3. The study ran the assay at deep level. Assay used: immunoSEQ multiplex PCR; TCRdb lists only in-frame clones, some missing. Of hundreds of thousands of clones in the sample, roughly 96% were seen once. The chain is built from TRBV29-1 and TRBJ2-3; D is uncertain. The source material was naive CD8+ T cells sorted from blood. The sequence came from a woman aged 30 to 39 in good health. The CDR3 DNA follows: TGCAGCGCCATGGGGAATCAACCGGAGTCTAGCACAGATACGCAGTATTTT. It specifies CSAMGNQPESSTDTQYF.